Listed below are T cell receptor beta chains from one sample, sequenced in a study of OX40 agonist ivuxolimab in advanced cancers. Sequencing used immunoSEQ multiplex PCR; TCRdb keeps in-frame clones, though not all of them. The sample lists around 55,000 clones; approximately 83% were seen once. The sequencing here drew on CD4+ or CD8+ T cells sorted from blood, taken in a trial of the OX40 agonist ivuxolimab. The origin of the receptors is an adult with an advanced solid tumor such as melanoma, head and neck, liver or kidney cancer. Each CDR3 is given with its conserved first and last residue. Each record gives: J gene, D gene, V gene, clone size, CDR3 protein, CDR3 DNA. D genes are given only for firm matches. Expanded clones are given a class, and other clones once, few, many or no size at all.

j_call: TRBJ2-7
d_call: NA
v_call: TRBV5-6
clone_size: NA
cdr3_aa: CASILTGNLYEQYF
cdr3_nt: TGTGCCAGCATCCTGACAGGAAACCTCTACGAGCAGTACTTC

j_call: TRBJ1-2
d_call: NA
v_call: TRBV6-5
clone_size: NA
cdr3_aa: CASSYSGQPYGYTF
cdr3_nt: TGTGCCAGCAGTTACTCAGGGCAGCCCTATGGCTACACCTTC

j_call: TRBJ1-2
d_call: NA
v_call: TRBV6-1
clone_size: few
cdr3_aa: CASSEVEAAPGYGYTF
cdr3_nt: TGTGCCAGCAGTGAAGTTGAGGCGGCCCCCGGCTATGGCTACACCTTC

j_call: TRBJ2-5
d_call: NA
v_call: TRBV7-9
clone_size: NA
cdr3_aa: CASSTPPMKTQYF
cdr3_nt: TGTGCCAGCAGCACACCCCCCATGAAGACCCAGTACTTC

j_call: TRBJ2-7
d_call: TRBD1
v_call: TRBV29-1
clone_size: NA
cdr3_aa: CSVEDGDSSYEQYF
cdr3_nt: TGCAGCGTTGAAGACGGGGACAGTTCCTACGAGCAGTACTTC

j_call: TRBJ2-7
d_call: TRBD2
v_call: TRBV10-1
clone_size: NA
cdr3_aa: CASTKTGLIPSYEQYF
cdr3_nt: TGCGCCAGCACCAAGACGGGACTAATCCCCTCCTACGAGCAGTACTTC

j_call: TRBJ1-4
d_call: TRBD1
v_call: TRBV28
clone_size: few
cdr3_aa: CASSLDRANEKLFF
cdr3_nt: TGTGCCAGCAGCCTTGACAGGGCTAATGAAAAACTGTTTTTT

j_call: TRBJ2-3
d_call: NA
v_call: TRBV27
clone_size: NA
cdr3_aa: CASSLSSLAIDTQYF
cdr3_nt: TGTGCCAGCAGTTTATCCAGCCTAGCGATAGATACGCAGTATTTT

j_call: TRBJ1-2
d_call: NA
v_call: TRBV29-1
clone_size: once
cdr3_aa: CSGRTPNYGYTF
cdr3_nt: TGCAGCGGGCGCACCCCTAACTATGGCTACACCTTC

j_call: TRBJ1-2
d_call: TRBD1
v_call: TRBV27
clone_size: NA
cdr3_aa: CASSPIDGQEDGYTF
cdr3_nt: TGTGCCAGCAGTCCGATCGATGGACAGGAGGATGGCTACACCTTC

j_call: TRBJ1-1
d_call: NA
v_call: TRBV5-4
clone_size: NA
cdr3_aa: CASSVNTEAFF
cdr3_nt: TGTGCCAGCAGCGTGAACACTGAAGCTTTCTTT

j_call: TRBJ1-2
d_call: TRBD1
v_call: TRBV27
clone_size: once
cdr3_aa: CASRETGGYGYTF
cdr3_nt: TGTGCCAGCAGGGAGACAGGGGGCTATGGCTACACCTTC

j_call: TRBJ1-1
d_call: NA
v_call: TRBV7-8
clone_size: NA
cdr3_aa: CASSLDILVTNLLPGTEAFF
cdr3_nt: TGTGCCAGCAGCTTAGACATTTTGGTGACTAACCTGCTGCCGGGCACTGAAGCTTTCTTT

j_call: TRBJ2-7
d_call: NA
v_call: TRBV9
clone_size: NA
cdr3_aa: CASSDSPDTMHYEQYF
cdr3_nt: TGTGCCAGCAGCGACTCCCCGGACACCATGCACTACGAGCAGTACTTC

j_call: TRBJ1-2
d_call: NA
v_call: TRBV11-2
clone_size: NA
cdr3_aa: CASSLGEVSGYTF
cdr3_nt: TGTGCCAGCAGCTTAGGTGAGGTTAGCGGCTACACCTTC

j_call: TRBJ1-1
d_call: NA
v_call: TRBV29-1
clone_size: NA
cdr3_aa: CSVLPYRTPNTEAFF
cdr3_nt: TGCAGCGTTCTGCCCTACAGGACCCCGAACACTGAAGCTTTCTTT

j_call: TRBJ2-2
d_call: TRBD1
v_call: TRBV19
clone_size: NA
cdr3_aa: CASSSDRGRTGELFF
cdr3_nt: TGTGCCAGTAGTTCTGACAGGGGAAGGACCGGGGAGCTGTTTTTT

j_call: TRBJ2-7
d_call: NA
v_call: TRBV28
clone_size: NA
cdr3_aa: CASSQYSYEQYF
cdr3_nt: TGTGCCAGCAGTCAATACTCCTACGAGCAGTACTTC

j_call: TRBJ1-4
d_call: TRBD1
v_call: TRBV5-1
clone_size: once
cdr3_aa: CASSPRGPGQGYTTNEKLFF
cdr3_nt: TGCGCCAGCAGCCCTAGGGGGCCGGGACAGGGGTATACAACTAATGAAAAACTGTTTTTT

j_call: TRBJ2-3
d_call: NA
v_call: TRBV7-3
clone_size: once
cdr3_aa: CASSPGGGGTDTQYF
cdr3_nt: TGTGCCAGCAGCCCGGGGGGCGGGGGCACAGATACGCAGTATTTT

j_call: TRBJ2-2
d_call: NA
v_call: TRBV11-3
clone_size: once
cdr3_aa: CASSHGWAGHTGELFF
cdr3_nt: TGTGCCAGCAGCCACGGGTGGGCAGGTCACACCGGGGAGCTGTTTTTT

j_call: TRBJ1-2
d_call: NA
v_call: TRBV2
clone_size: NA
cdr3_aa: CASSDLQGEYGYTF
cdr3_nt: TGTGCCAGCAGTGATCTACAGGGTGAATATGGCTACACCTTC

j_call: TRBJ1-3
d_call: NA
v_call: TRBV15
clone_size: NA
cdr3_aa: CATTGGIGLSGNTIYF
cdr3_nt: TGTGCCACCACCGGAGGGATCGGGCTCTCTGGAAACACCATATATTTT

j_call: TRBJ2-1
d_call: NA
v_call: TRBV15
clone_size: NA
cdr3_aa: CATSPFGNEQFF
cdr3_nt: TGTGCCACCAGTCCGTTTGGGAATGAGCAGTTCTTC

j_call: TRBJ2-7
d_call: NA
v_call: TRBV27
clone_size: NA
cdr3_aa: CVTWGDSYEQYF
cdr3_nt: TGTGTTACCTGGGGGGACTCCTACGAGCAGTACTTC

j_call: TRBJ1-1
d_call: NA
v_call: TRBV6-5
clone_size: NA
cdr3_aa: CASRLIGGNTEAFF
cdr3_nt: TGTGCCAGCAGATTAATTGGGGGGAACACTGAAGCTTTCTTT

j_call: TRBJ1-1
d_call: TRBD1
v_call: TRBV11-2
clone_size: NA
cdr3_aa: CASSFTGTVDTEAFF
cdr3_nt: TGTGCCAGCAGCTTTACCGGGACAGTTGACACTGAAGCTTTCTTT

j_call: TRBJ2-7
d_call: NA
v_call: TRBV19
clone_size: once
cdr3_aa: CASSWEGSSYEQYF
cdr3_nt: TGTGCCAGTAGTTGGGAAGGATCCTCCTACGAGCAGTACTTC

j_call: TRBJ1-4
d_call: TRBD1
v_call: TRBV9
clone_size: NA
cdr3_aa: CASSPGTGALNEKLFF
cdr3_nt: TGTGCCAGCAGCCCAGGGACAGGGGCCCTTAATGAAAAACTGTTTTTT

j_call: TRBJ2-7
d_call: TRBD1
v_call: TRBV2
clone_size: once
cdr3_aa: CASSRTRGYEQYF
cdr3_nt: TGTGCCAGCTCTCGGACCAGGGGGTACGAGCAGTACTTC

j_call: TRBJ2-1
d_call: TRBD1
v_call: TRBV4-1
clone_size: NA
cdr3_aa: CASSQAITGGANEQFF
cdr3_nt: TGCGCCAGCAGCCAAGCGATAACAGGGGGCGCAAATGAGCAGTTCTTC

j_call: TRBJ2-7
d_call: NA
v_call: TRBV6-5
clone_size: NA
cdr3_aa: CASSYAPSSYEQYF
cdr3_nt: TGTGCCAGCAGTTACGCCCCGAGCTCCTACGAGCAGTACTTC

j_call: TRBJ2-1
d_call: TRBD1
v_call: TRBV27
clone_size: once
cdr3_aa: CASSLSPPGQGSNEQFF
cdr3_nt: TGTGCCAGCAGTTTATCCCCCCCGGGACAGGGATCCAATGAGCAGTTCTTC

j_call: TRBJ2-1
d_call: NA
v_call: TRBV27
clone_size: NA
cdr3_aa: CASRPSYNEQFF
cdr3_nt: TGTGCCAGCAGGCCCTCCTACAATGAGCAGTTCTTC

j_call: TRBJ1-6
d_call: TRBD1
v_call: TRBV28
clone_size: NA
cdr3_aa: CASFGTDYNSPLHF
cdr3_nt: TGTGCCAGCTTTGGGACAGACTATAATTCACCCCTCCACTTT

j_call: TRBJ2-4
d_call: NA
v_call: TRBV28
clone_size: NA
cdr3_aa: CASSFPIRDPRGNIQYF
cdr3_nt: TGTGCCAGCAGTTTCCCGATTCGGGACCCCCGGGGAAACATTCAGTACTTC

j_call: TRBJ2-3
d_call: NA
v_call: TRBV9
clone_size: NA
cdr3_aa: CASGALRASGGASTDTQYF
cdr3_nt: TGTGCCAGCGGAGCCCTTCGAGCTAGTGGGGGGGCCTCCACAGATACGCAGTATTTT

j_call: TRBJ1-2
d_call: NA
v_call: TRBV6-1
clone_size: once
cdr3_aa: CASRAPRGYTF
cdr3_nt: TGTGCCAGCAGGGCCCCGAGGGGCTACACCTTC

j_call: TRBJ2-7
d_call: NA
v_call: TRBV5-1
clone_size: NA
cdr3_aa: CASSLEDTYEQYF
cdr3_nt: TGCGCCAGCAGCTTGGAGGACACCTACGAGCAGTACTTC

j_call: TRBJ1-3
d_call: NA
v_call: TRBV7-9
clone_size: NA
cdr3_aa: CASSNLQASSGNTIYF
cdr3_nt: TGTGCCAGCAGCAATCTCCAGGCTTCCTCTGGAAACACCATATATTTT

j_call: TRBJ2-1
d_call: NA
v_call: TRBV6-1
clone_size: NA
cdr3_aa: CASRWGRPNNEQFF
cdr3_nt: TGTGCCAGCAGATGGGGACGGCCTAACAATGAGCAGTTCTTC

j_call: TRBJ2-1
d_call: NA
v_call: TRBV10-1
clone_size: NA
cdr3_aa: CASSAGAGGVNEQFF
cdr3_nt: TGCGCCAGCAGTGCGGGGGCAGGGGGGGTGAATGAGCAGTTCTTC

j_call: TRBJ1-1
d_call: NA
v_call: TRBV19
clone_size: few
cdr3_aa: CASKQLGTEAFF
cdr3_nt: TGTGCCAGTAAGCAATTAGGCACTGAAGCTTTCTTT

j_call: TRBJ2-7
d_call: NA
v_call: TRBV27
clone_size: NA
cdr3_aa: CASSFAREAYEQYF
cdr3_nt: TGTGCCAGCAGTTTCGCCAGGGAGGCCTACGAGCAGTACTTC